Reported below is one T cell receptor beta chain. Its target is unknown. A much larger clone differs by one base, so this may be a read error. This sample was included in a study of blood T cells in healthy people across ages. Study as a whole: Template-switching capture recovered about one barcoded beta molecule per two T cells.

The CDR3 length is 11 residues. CDR1 and CDR2 from the germline V gene are SEHNR and FQNEAQ (reference sequence). Overall study results and limits: When one million T cells were used, diversity estimates were thought to be underestimates. PBMCs that were unsorted prevented a conclusive naive versus antigen-experienced comparison.

The authors ran a second PCR of roughly 6 to 12 cycles using a sample-barcoded 5' primer and a J-beta primer mix. With 12 random nucleotides, a template-switch adaptor tagged each individual cDNA molecule. TCRdb processed the 5' RACE reads anew with MiXCR; each CDR3 protein has one entry. In the table there are about 640,000 distinct CDR3 sequences, under 65% of which are singletons. Sequencing used blood. The source is a man in his sixties in good health. This chain links TRBV7-9 with TRBJ2-1; D gene ambiguous. The CDR3 region is CASSFDNGQFF. CDR3 bases: TGTGCCAGCAGCTTCGACAATGGGCAGTTCTTC. The variable domain in full, completed from reference TRBV7-9 and TRBJ2-1, reads DTGVSQNPRHKITKRGQNVTFRCDPISEHNRLYWYRQTLGQGPEFLTYFQNEAQLEKSRLLSDRFSAERPKGSFSTLEIQRTEQGDSAMYLCASSFDNGQFFGPGTRLTVL.